Presented here are 16 T cell receptor beta chains from one specimen sequenced in a study of T-cell reconstitution after alpha-beta-depleted transplantation in children. For TCRbeta, the library was prepared with unique molecular identifiers. TCRdb fed the PCR reads into MiXCR, producing one record per CDR3 protein. The sample contains roughly 200,000 distinct CDR3 sequences, 14% to 15% of which appear only once. The source was PBMCs from the stem cell graft donor, collected from the stem cell graft. These receptors were taken from a human donor who donated a stem cell graft to a child with acute lymphoblastic leukemia.

This clonotype was detected many times. The chain links TRBV12-3 or TRBV12-4 to TRBJ2-1, with D possibly being TRBD1 or TRBD2 (6 bases each). The CDR3 runs 16 residues. V gave up 5 bases and J gave up 1 base, with 15 bases separating them. CDR3 amino acids: CASSPTTGRSYNEQFF. The DNA of the CDR3 is TGTGCCAGCAGTCCAACCACAGGGAGGTCCTACAATGAGCAGTTCTTC.

This clonotype occurred many times. The gene calls are TRBV6-5 and TRBJ2-7; possible D gene TRBD1, 5 bases. Germline V CDR1 and CDR2: MNHEY, SVGAGI. V lost 5 bases and J 3 bases, leaving 20 bases between the germline ends. There are 16 residues in the CDR3. CDR3 sequence reads: CASSRRGVYPSYEQYF. CDR3 sequence (DNA): TGTGCCAGCAGTCGTAGGGGCGTATACCCGAGCTACGAGCAGTACTTC.

At least ten counts were recorded for this clonotype. The genes are TRBV5-1 and TRBJ1-3; D not certain. CDR3 length: 18 residues. Germline loops: CDR1 SGHRS, CDR2 YFSETQ. The V gene lost 4 bases and the J gene lost 2 bases, with 22 bases spanning the gap. CDR3 sequence: CASSPTSLGRLAGNTIYF. As DNA, the CDR3 is TGCGCCAGCAGCCCGACATCATTAGGACGTTTGGCTGGAAACACCATATATTTT.

As concerns this clonotype: One end of the junction is discordant with germline, which a read error may explain. The V call is TRBV4-1, the J call TRBJ2-7; D possibly corresponds to TRBD2 (6 bases). CDR1 is MGHRA, CDR2 YSYEKL, per germline. The CDR3 contains 16 residues. The CDR3 here is CAISQEFASETYEQYF. DNA of the CDR3: TGCGCCATCAGCCAAGAGTTTGCTAGCGAGACCTACGAGCAGTACTTC.

At least ten counts were recorded for this clonotype. The chain is built from TRBV20-1 and TRBJ2-5; 8 nucleotides line up with TRBD2. The junction had 11 bases not matched to a gene; V was cut back by 6 bases and J by 5 bases. The CDR3 sequence is 14 residues long. The germline V gene has CDR1 DFQATT and CDR2 SNEGSKA (reference sequence). CDR3 residues: CSAPKSGREETQYF. The DNA for the CDR3 is TGCAGTGCCCCAAAGAGCGGGAGAGAGGAGACCCAGTACTTC.

In its sample, this clonotype was seen once. This sequence joins TRBV4-2 and TRBJ2-7; 11 bases fit TRBD1. The CDR3 runs 15 residues. Germline CDR1 LGHNA, CDR2 YNFKEQ. V lost 0 bases to trimming and J lost 5 bases; unmatched junction nucleotides: 3. The DNA for the CDR3 is TGTGCCAGCAGCCAAGAATGGGACAGGGGGGACGAGCAGTACTTC. Its translation is CASSQEWDRGDEQYF.

This clonotype was seen ten or more times. The gene calls are TRBV5-1 and TRBJ1-5; tentatively, D is TRBD1 (6 bases). V was cut by 0 bases and J by 3 bases, with 10 bases left in between. Germline V gene lookup returns CDR1 SGHRS and CDR2 YFSETQ. The CDR3 spans 15 residues. This CDR3 reads CASSLEDSSNQPQHF. CDR3 bases: TGCGCCAGCAGCTTGGAGGACAGTTCCAATCAGCCCCAGCATTTT.

Ten or more counts support this clonotype. The chain couples TRBV12-3 or TRBV12-4 to TRBJ2-1, with 10 bases fitting TRBD2. V was pared by 7 bases and J by 0 bases, with 3 bases of the junction left unmatched. CDR3 length: 15 residues. The CDR3 is CASKPSGSSYNEQFF. CDR3 nucleotide sequence: TGTGCCAGCAAACCTAGCGGGAGCTCCTACAATGAGCAGTTCTTC.

V and J are TRBV6-5 and TRBJ1-6, with a tentative D call TRBD1 (5 bases). The germline V gene encodes CDR1 MNHEY and CDR2 SVGAGI. CDR3 size: 15 residues. The V gene lost 0 bases and the J gene lost 7 bases, with 10 bases spanning the gap. The CDR3 sequence is CASSYSSWGNSPLHF. The CDR3 DNA sequence: TGTGCCAGCAGTTACTCGAGTTGGGGGAATTCACCCCTCCACTTT.

The sample holds many counts of this clonotype. J is TRBJ1-1 and V is TRBV20-1; 7 nucleotides align to TRBD1. The V and J ends lost 3 bases and 11 bases, in that order; junction bases with no gene match: 12. This CDR3 contains 13 residues. Germline lookup yields CDR1 DFQATT and CDR2 SNEGSKA (reference sequence). CDR3 DNA sequence: TGCAGTGCTAGCCCCGGGACAGACGAAGGCGCTTTCTTT. Protein: CSASPGTDEGAFF.

This sequence joins TRBV9 and TRBJ2-4; 15 nucleotides match TRBD2. V trimming: 4 bases; J trimming: 6 bases; junction bases outside the gene matches: 8. Germline CDR1 and CDR2: SGDLS and YYNGEE. The CDR3 length is 17 residues. In DNA, the CDR3 is TGTGCCAGCAGCTTCCGGACTAGCGGGAGGGCCGGAAACATTCAGTACTTC. Its translation: CASSFRTSGRAGNIQYF.

This sequence joins TRBV5-1 and TRBJ2-5; D possibly corresponds to TRBD2 (6 bases). Trimming left V 4 bases short and J 5 bases short, with 27 bases between. This CDR3 has 18 residues. Germline V lookup: CDR1 SGHRS, CDR2 YFSETQ. The CDR3 reads CASSPPAEWGRSRETQYF. The CDR3 nucleotides are TGCGCCAGCAGCCCGCCTGCGGAGTGGGGGAGGTCTCGGGAGACCCAGTACTTC.

The chain combines TRBV13 with TRBJ2-1; 8 bases match TRBD1. The germline CDR1 and CDR2 sequences are PRHDT and FYEKMQ (reference sequence). J was trimmed by 1 base and V by 5 bases; bases with no gene match: 7. The CDR3 is made up of 16 amino acids. Here the CDR3 DNA reads TGTGCCAGCAGCCCCAAGCGGACAGGGTCCTACAATGAGCAGTTCTTC. This encodes CASSPKRTGSYNEQFF.

This clonotype was counted ten times or more. This chain joins TRBV12-3 or TRBV12-4 and TRBJ2-5; 7 bases map to TRBD2. The CDR3 contains 15 residues. V was pared by 3 bases and J by 3 bases, with 7 bases of the junction left unmatched. The CDR3 reads CASSFFGGGEETQYF. The CDR3, as DNA: TGTGCCAGCAGTTTCTTTGGGGGAGGGGAAGAGACCCAGTACTTC.

This clonotype was found many times. The gene calls are TRBV5-1 and TRBJ1-1; D might be TRBD1 (6 bases). The germline V gene has CDR1 SGHRS and CDR2 YFSETQ. V lost 7 bases, J lost 1 base, and 20 bases lay in between. This CDR3 comprises 16 residues. The CDR3 region has the DNA TGCGCCAGCCCACCACAGGGATGGCTTCCGAACACTGAAGCTTTCTTT. The encoded protein is CASPPQGWLPNTEAFF.

This clonotype occurred many times. The chain is built from TRBV4-1 and TRBJ2-7; 12 positions agree with TRBD2. CDR3 length equals 16 residues. V shed 5 bases, J shed 2 bases, and the junction held 7 bases outside the gene matches. The germline V gene has CDR1 MGHRA and CDR2 YSYEKL. The CDR3: CASSSGLAGKAYEQYF. The CDR3 DNA is TGCGCCAGCAGCTCGGGACTAGCGGGCAAGGCCTACGAGCAGTACTTC.